This entry features one T cell receptor beta chain sequence. The data stem from a study of T cell changes during pregnancy in multiple sclerosis. Only in-frame clones appear in the TCRdb table, and some are missing; sequencing was by immunoSEQ multiplex PCR. This table has approximately 40,000 clones, around nine tenths appearing once. Germline V gene lookup returns CDR1 MNHEY and CDR2 SVGAGI. V lost 5 bases and J lost 1; bases outside the gene matches: 1. The CDR3 loop spans 14 amino acids. The receptor was isolated from a female donor with multiple sclerosis, enrolled in a pregnancy study. The chain uses TRBV6-5 and TRBJ2-7; 11 nucleotides line up with TRBD2. This specimen was CD4+ T cells from peripheral blood mononuclear cells, taken before pregnancy. This chain's CDR3 is CASSGTSGSYEQYF. CDR3 DNA: TGTGCCAGCAGTGGGACTAGCGGATCCTACGAGCAGTACTTC.